These 7 T cell receptor beta chains were sequenced from one sample in a study of T-cell reconstitution after alpha-beta-depleted transplantation in children. Preparation of the TCRbeta library involved a method that used unique molecular identifiers. TCRdb re-called the PCR reads with MiXCR, one entry per CDR3 protein. Of about 240,000 distinct CDR3 sequences in the sample, approximately 12% were seen once. Here the sequenced sample was PBMCs from the stem cell graft donor, taken from the stem cell graft. Receptors originate from a human donor who donated a stem cell graft to a child with acute lymphoblastic leukemia.

This clonotype was seen ten or more times. This chain uses TRBV5-1 with TRBJ2-7; 9 nucleotides align to TRBD1. The V gene end was trimmed by 2 bases and the J gene end by 2 bases; junction bases not matched to a gene: 2. Germline V gives CDR1 SGHRS, CDR2 YFSETQ. The CDR3 covers 14 residues. CDR3 protein: CASSFGTGTYEQYF. The CDR3 coding sequence is TGCGCCAGCAGCTTCGGGACAGGGACCTACGAGCAGTACTTC.

Many counts were recorded for this clonotype. The chain couples TRBV20-1 to TRBJ1-1; D not resolved. The CDR3 covers 14 residues. The V gene lost 0 bases and the J gene lost 2 bases, with 10 bases spanning the gap. CDR1 is DFQATT, CDR2 SNEGSKA, per germline (reference sequence). CDR3 amino acids: CSARDSRINTEAFF. Written as DNA, the CDR3 is TGCAGTGCTAGAGATTCCAGGATCAACACTGAAGCTTTCTTT.

This clonotype was counted at least ten times. This chain connects TRBV6-2 or TRBV6-3 to TRBJ2-7; the match to TRBD2 covers 9 bases. The V and J ends lost 7 bases and 4 bases, in that order; junction bases with no gene match: 8. This CDR3 is built from 14 residues. Germline CDR1 MNHEY, CDR2 SVGEGT. CDR3 nucleotide sequence: TGTGCCAGCACTGAGAGACTAGCGGTATACGAGCAGTACTTC. Its protein is CASTERLAVYEQYF.

This clonotype was detected a few times. The chain is built from TRBV5-5 and TRBJ1-1, with a weak D call TRBD1 (5 bases). The CDR3 consists of 16 residues. Germline V lookup: CDR1 SGHKS, CDR2 YYEKEE (reference sequence). The V end was cut by 0 bases, the J end by 0 bases, with 12 bases between. The CDR3 region has the DNA TGTGCCAGCAGCTTGGAAGAGGGGTATTTGAACACTGAAGCTTTCTTT. Translation gives CASSLEEGYLNTEAFF.

Ten or more counts support this clonotype. The gene calls are TRBV19 and TRBJ2-1; tentatively, D is TRBD2 (5 bases). V was trimmed by 5 bases and J by 3 bases, leaving 8 bases between them. Per the germline V gene, CDR1 is LNHDA and CDR2 is SQIVND (reference sequence). The CDR3 is 13 amino acids. The CDR3 sequence is CASSLAIYNEQFF. The DNA of the CDR3 is TGTGCCAGTAGTCTAGCTATCTACAATGAGCAGTTCTTC.

With regard to this clonotype: This may be a read error: a much more frequent sequence differs by one nucleotide. The CDR3: CCALSGTEPFKETQYF. CDR3 DNA: TGCTGTGCTTTATCCGGGACAGAACCATTCAAAGAGACCCAGTACTTC. J is TRBJ2-5 and V is TRBV20-1; TRBD1 matches 7 bases. The CDR3 covers 16 residues. Looked up from germline, CDR1 is DFQATT and CDR2 is SNEGSKA (reference sequence).

This clonotype was seen many times. V usage is TRBV7-2 and J usage is TRBJ2-3, with TRBD1 as a possible D gene (6 bases). V was trimmed by 3 bases and J by 8 bases, leaving 9 bases between them. The germline gives CDR1 SGHTA, CDR2 FQGNSA. The CDR3 has 12 amino acids. The CDR3 nucleotides are TGTGCCAGCAGCTTGGAAGGGGGTACGCAGTATTTT. Amino acid sequence: CASSLEGGTQYF.